This T cell receptor (beta chain) derives from a study of CD8+ T cells in alopecia areata. RNA was isolated and reverse transcribed to cDNA, the sequencing template. The table came from immunoSEQ multiplex PCR; TCRdb's copy has only in-frame clones and leaves some out. The table shows roughly 150,000 clones, with 62% occurring only once. The CDR3 totals 15 residues. Germline CDR1 SEHNR, CDR2 FQNEAQ (reference sequence). Trimming at V came to 2 bases and at J to 5 bases, leaving 4 bases not matched to a gene. The material sequenced was CD8+ T cells sorted from blood. This chain uses TRBV7-9 with TRBJ2-5; 11 nucleotides agree with TRBD1. The clonotype originates from a human donor in good health. The chain's CDR3 is CASSLLDRGLETQYF. DNA of the CDR3: TGTGCCAGCAGCTTATTGGACAGGGGGCTGGAGACCCAGTACTTC.